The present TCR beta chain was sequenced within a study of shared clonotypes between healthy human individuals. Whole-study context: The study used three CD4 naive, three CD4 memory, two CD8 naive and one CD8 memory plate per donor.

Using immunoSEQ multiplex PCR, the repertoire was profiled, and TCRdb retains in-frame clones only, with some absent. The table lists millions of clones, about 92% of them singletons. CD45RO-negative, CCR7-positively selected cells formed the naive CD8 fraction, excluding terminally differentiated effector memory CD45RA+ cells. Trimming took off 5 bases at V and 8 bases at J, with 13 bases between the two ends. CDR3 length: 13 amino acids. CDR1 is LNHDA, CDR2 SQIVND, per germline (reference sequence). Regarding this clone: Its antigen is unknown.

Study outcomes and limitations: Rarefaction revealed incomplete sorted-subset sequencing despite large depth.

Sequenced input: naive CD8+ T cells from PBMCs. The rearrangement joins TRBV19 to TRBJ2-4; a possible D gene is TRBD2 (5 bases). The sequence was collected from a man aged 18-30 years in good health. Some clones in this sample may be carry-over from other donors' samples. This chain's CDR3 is CASSARARDIQYF. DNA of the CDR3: TGTGCCAGTAGTGCGCGGGCGAGGGACATTCAGTACTTC.